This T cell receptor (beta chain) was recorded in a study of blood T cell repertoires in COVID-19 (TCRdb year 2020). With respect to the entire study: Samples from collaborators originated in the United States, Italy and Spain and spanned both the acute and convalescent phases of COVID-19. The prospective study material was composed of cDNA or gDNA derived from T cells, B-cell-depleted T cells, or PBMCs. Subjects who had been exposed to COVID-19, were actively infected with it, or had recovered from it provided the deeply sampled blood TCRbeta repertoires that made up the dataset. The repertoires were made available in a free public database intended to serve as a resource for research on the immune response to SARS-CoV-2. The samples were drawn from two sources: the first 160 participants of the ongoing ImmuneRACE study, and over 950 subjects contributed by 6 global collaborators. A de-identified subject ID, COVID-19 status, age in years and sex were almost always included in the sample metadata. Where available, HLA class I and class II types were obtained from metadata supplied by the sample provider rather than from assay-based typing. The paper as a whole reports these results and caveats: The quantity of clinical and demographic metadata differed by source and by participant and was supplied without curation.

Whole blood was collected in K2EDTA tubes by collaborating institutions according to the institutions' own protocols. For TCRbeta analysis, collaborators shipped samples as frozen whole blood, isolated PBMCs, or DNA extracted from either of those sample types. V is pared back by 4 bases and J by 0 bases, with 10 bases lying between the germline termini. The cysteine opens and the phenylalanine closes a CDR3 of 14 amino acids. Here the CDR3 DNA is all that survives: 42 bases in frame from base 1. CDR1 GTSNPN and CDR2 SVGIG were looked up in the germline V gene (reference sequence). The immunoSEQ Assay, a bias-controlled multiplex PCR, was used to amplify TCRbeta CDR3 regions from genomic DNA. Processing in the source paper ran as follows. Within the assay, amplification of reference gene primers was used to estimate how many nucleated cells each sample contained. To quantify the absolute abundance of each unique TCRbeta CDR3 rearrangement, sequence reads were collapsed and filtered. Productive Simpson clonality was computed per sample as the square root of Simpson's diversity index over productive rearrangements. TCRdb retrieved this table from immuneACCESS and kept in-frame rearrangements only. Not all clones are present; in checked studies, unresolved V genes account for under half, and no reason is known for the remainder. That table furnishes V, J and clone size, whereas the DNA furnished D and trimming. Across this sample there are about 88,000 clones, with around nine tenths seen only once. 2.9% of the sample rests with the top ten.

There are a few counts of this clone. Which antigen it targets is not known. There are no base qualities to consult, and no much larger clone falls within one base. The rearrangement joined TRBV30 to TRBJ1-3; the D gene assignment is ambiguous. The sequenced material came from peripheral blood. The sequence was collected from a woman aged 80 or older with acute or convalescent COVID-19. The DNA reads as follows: TGTGCCTGGACTCCGGACTCCTCTGGAAACACCATATATTTT. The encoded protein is CAWTPDSSGNTIYF.